Included here is one T cell receptor beta chain sequence, with context. Its antigen remains unidentified. Germline V gene lookup returns CDR1 SQVTM and CDR2 ANQGSEA. Trimming at V came to 0 bases and at J to 1 base, leaving 14 bases not matched to a gene. This CDR3 is 18 amino acids long. The data derive from a study of shared clonotypes between healthy human individuals. Findings of the study overall: The expectation was that sequencing depth would affect clonotype sharing among donors.

The run depth of the assay was deep. Genomic DNA of every subset was divided equally among multiple immunoSEQ plates. Here immunoSEQ multiplex PCR was the method, and the copy in TCRdb shows in-frame clones only, minus some. Among about 490,000 clones listed, around 80% were seen once. Donors, without exception, were Caucasian adults residing in Nashville, Tennessee. V and J are TRBV29-1 and TRBJ1-2; TRBD1 aligns across 7 bases. The clonotype comes from a woman between 40 and 55 years old in good health. Some clones in this sample may be carry-over from other donors' samples. Sequenced: PBMCs. The CDR3 protein is CSVEDRTGPRSSNYGYTF. The CDR3 DNA reads TGCAGCGTTGAAGATCGGACAGGCCCTAGGAGTAGTAACTATGGCTACACCTTC.